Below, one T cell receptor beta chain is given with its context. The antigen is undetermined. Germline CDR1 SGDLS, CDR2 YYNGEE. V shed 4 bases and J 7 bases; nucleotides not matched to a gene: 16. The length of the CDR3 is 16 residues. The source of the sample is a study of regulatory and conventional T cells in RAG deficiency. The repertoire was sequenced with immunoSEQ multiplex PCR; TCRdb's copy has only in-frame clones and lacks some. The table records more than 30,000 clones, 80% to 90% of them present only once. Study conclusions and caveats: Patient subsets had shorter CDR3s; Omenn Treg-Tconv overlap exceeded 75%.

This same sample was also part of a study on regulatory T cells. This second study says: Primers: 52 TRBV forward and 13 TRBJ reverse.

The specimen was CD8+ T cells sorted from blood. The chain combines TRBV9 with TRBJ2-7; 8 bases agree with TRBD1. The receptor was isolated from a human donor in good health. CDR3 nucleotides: TGTGCCAGCAGCCCAAAAGACAGGGGAGGTTTGGGTGAGCAGTACTTC. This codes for CASSPKDRGGLGEQYF. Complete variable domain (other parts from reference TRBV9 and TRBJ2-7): DSGVTQTPKHLITATGQRVTLRCSPRSGDLSVYWYQQSLDQGLQFLIQYYNGEERAKGNILERFSAQQFPDLHSELNLSSLELGDSALYFCASSPKDRGGLGEQYFGPGTRLTVT.